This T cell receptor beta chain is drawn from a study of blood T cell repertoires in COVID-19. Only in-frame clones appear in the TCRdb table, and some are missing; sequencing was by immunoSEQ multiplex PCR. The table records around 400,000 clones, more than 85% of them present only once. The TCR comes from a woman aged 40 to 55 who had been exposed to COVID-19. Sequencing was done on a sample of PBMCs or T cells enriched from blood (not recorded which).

In nucleotides, the CDR3 is TGTGCCAGCAGTCTTGGGACAGGGTACACTGAAGCTTTCTTT. Its protein is CASSLGTGYTEAFF. The chain has TRBV7-2 and TRBJ1-1, with TRBD1 matching 9 bases. This CDR3 is 14 amino acids long. The trim removed 6 bases at V and 3 bases at J, leaving 5 bases unmatched. Germline V CDR1 and CDR2: SGHTA, FQGNSA.